The sequence of this T cell receptor (beta chain) was determined in a study of T cells in Graves' hyperthyroidism and ophthalmopathy. Overall study results and limits: Most clonotypes expanded in thyroid above 0.001 were likewise present in blood.

Uncontrolled infection, other autoimmune disease, pregnancy and lactation each barred patients from inclusion. Thyroid ultrasound and orbital computed tomography, with clinical symptoms and serum thyroxine and TRAb, informed diagnoses. V trimming: 3 bases; J trimming: 4 bases; junction bases outside the gene matches: 3. Germline CDR1 is SGHTA and CDR2 is FQGNSA. CDR3 size: 13 residues. In regard to this clonotype: What it binds is unknown.

Researchers took RNA transcripts and amplified the TCR beta CDR3 regions from them. The TCR CDR3 was amplified in a first-round RT-PCR using the HTBI primer set. TCRdb re-called the multiplex PCR reads through MiXCR, storing one row per CDR3 protein. The top ten clones hold approximately 8.2% of a sample with about 540,000 distinct CDR3 sequences, just over 45% of them seen once. Sequenced material: peripheral blood or thyroid tissue (not recorded which). The chain employs TRBV7-2 and TRBJ2-7; 7 nucleotides match TRBD2. This TCR was recovered from a woman aged 18 to 35 with Graves' hyperthyroidism. The CDR3 nucleotides read TGTGCCAGCAGCTTCCACGGGGGGTACGAGCAGTACTTC. As protein: CASSFHGGYEQYF.